This note documents a single T cell receptor beta chain sequence. Its matching antigen is unknown. In chemo-refractory metastatic non-small-cell lung cancer, patients got ipilimumab CTLA-4 blockade together with focal radiation. The entry originates in a study of radiotherapy plus CTLA-4 blockade in lung cancer. Study background: Disease control was achieved by around 30% of patients, and objective responses by 18%. The study, taken as a whole, reports: In blood, TCR clones derived from the tumor expanded after radiotherapy plus ipilimumab. Per reports, early blood T cell clone dynamics, plus interferon-beta, forecast response most strongly.

Assay used: immunoSEQ multiplex PCR; TCRdb lists only in-frame clones, some missing. The sample carries more than 12,000 clones, roughly 70% recorded once. V lost 5 bases to trimming and J lost 6 bases; unmatched junction nucleotides: 12. Germline values: CDR1 SGHAT, CDR2 FQNNGV. The CDR3 is 17 residues long. The sequence came from a human donor with non-small cell lung cancer whose response to radiotherapy plus ipilimumab could not be evaluated. The sample consisted of peripheral blood, taken from a patient treated with radiotherapy plus ipilimumab. The V and J genes are TRBV11-2 and TRBJ2-3; 12 nucleotides line up with TRBD1. CDR3 amino acids: CASSPPGQGAQSDTQYF. CDR3 coding DNA: TGTGCCAGCAGCCCCCCGGGACAGGGGGCGCAATCGGATACGCAGTATTTT. The whole variable domain, remainder taken from reference TRBV11-2 and TRBJ2-3, is EAGVAQSPRYKIIEKRQSVAFWCNPISGHATLYWYQQILGQGPKLLIQFQNNGVVDDSQLPKDRFSAERLKGVDSTLKIQPAKLEDSAVYLCASSPPGQGAQSDTQYFGPGTRLTVL.